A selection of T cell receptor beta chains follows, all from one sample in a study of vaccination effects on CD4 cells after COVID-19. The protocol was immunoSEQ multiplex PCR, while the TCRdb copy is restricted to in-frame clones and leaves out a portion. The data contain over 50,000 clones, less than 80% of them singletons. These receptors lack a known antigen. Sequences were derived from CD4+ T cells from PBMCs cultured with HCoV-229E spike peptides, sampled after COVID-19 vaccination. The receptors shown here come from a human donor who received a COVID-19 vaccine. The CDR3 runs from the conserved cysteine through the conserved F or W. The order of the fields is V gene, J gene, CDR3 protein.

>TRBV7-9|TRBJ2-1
CASSSRDRTYNEQFF
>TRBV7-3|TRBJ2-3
CASSHRGGGANTQYF
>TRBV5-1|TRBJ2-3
CASSLGGTGFHGTDTQYF
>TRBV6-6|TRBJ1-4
CASSYGSRAEKLFF
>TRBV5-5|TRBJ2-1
CASSPWEGVREQFF
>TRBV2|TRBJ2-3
CASNQRSTDTQYF
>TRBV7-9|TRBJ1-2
CASSFGQGAGGYTF
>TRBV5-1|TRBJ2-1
CASSLNRDGQFF
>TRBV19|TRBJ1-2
CASSIVGRANYGYTF
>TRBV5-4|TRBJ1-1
CASSLVGLNTEAFF
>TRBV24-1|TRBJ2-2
CATSDASGGITGELFF
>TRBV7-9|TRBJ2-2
CASSFVPAGDTGELFF
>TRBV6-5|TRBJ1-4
CASSYVRDEGKLFF
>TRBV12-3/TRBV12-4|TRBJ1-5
CASSRGHQPQHF
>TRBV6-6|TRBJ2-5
CASGGQQRETQYF
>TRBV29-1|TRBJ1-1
CSPNRQLNTEAFF
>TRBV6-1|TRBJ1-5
CASSEPLGRADQPQHF
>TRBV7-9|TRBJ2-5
CASSLGGSTGETLRVTQYF
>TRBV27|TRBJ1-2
CASSPSTGRGYTF
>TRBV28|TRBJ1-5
CASSLPGTGHQPQHF
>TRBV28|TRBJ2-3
CARKPTLAGTDTQYF
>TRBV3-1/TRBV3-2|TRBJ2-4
CASSHGGAGNIQYF
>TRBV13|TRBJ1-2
CASSLGGSANYGYTF
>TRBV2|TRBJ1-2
CASKGEGGNGYTF
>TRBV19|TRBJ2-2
CASSIGLAGGRGELFF
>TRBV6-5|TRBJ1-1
CASRKGNTEAFF
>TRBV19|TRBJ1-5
CASRQTGAYSNQPQHF
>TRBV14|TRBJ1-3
CASSPLWNTIYF
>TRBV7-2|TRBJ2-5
CASSLSGLDLETQYF
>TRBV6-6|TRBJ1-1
CASSEMNTEAFF
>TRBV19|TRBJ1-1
CASSWARGPEAFF
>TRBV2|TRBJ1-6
CASRHNNSPLHF
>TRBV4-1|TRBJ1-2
CASSSWDRRRPGSSNYGYTF
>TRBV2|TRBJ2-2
CASSVDRVANTGELFF
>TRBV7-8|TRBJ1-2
CASSLALGLNYGYTF
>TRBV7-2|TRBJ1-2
CASRLSGGGYGYTF
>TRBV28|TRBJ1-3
CASKFRSSGNTIYF
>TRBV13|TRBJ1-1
CASSLFAGADTEAFF
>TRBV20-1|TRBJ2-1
CSASDGYNEQFF
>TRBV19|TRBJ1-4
CASRVATNEKLFF
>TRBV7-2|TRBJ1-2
CASSPQGQANYGYTF
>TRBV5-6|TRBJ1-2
CASSLGIGQGDYGYTF
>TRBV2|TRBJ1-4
CASSGQGLANEKLFF
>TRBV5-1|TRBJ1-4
CASSLGTGTAEKLFF
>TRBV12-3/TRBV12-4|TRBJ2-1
CASSLRAPQFF
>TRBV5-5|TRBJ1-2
CASSEITTGNKKVYGYTF
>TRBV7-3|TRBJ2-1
CASSLGNPSYNEQFF
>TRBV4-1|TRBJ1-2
CASSQFEANYGYTF
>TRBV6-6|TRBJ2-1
CASSYFTSGGEQFF
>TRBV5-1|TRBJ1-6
CASSLAAGGFNSPLHF
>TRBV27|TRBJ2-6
CASSPRTGTGANVLTF
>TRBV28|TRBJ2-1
CASSFQDHRGQFF
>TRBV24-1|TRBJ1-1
CATSDSRTANTEAFF
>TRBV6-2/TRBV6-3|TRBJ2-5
CASSYGGGQETQYF
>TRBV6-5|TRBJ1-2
CASSWTGEGNGYTF
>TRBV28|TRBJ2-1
CASSLSLTPTYNEQFF
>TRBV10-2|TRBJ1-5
CASSADRGYSNQPQHF
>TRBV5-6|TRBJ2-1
CASMGTYNEQFF